This TCR beta chain comes out of a study of human T cells and chemical hapten exposure (dated by TCRdb to 2020 to 2022). Context from the whole study: For sensitization, 2% DPC in acetone was applied to a 2 cm by 2 cm area of upper inner arm skin. Throughout the roughly 24-week study period, patients were also given weekly therapeutic DPC doses on the scalp. Patch testing was done on the upper back using Finn chambers containing 0.01% DPC, and results were scored after 6 days according to International Contact Dermatitis Research Group standards. Alopecia areata with under or over 50% scalp involvement, alopecia totalis and alopecia universalis were represented in the patient cohort, which was mostly female. Libraries were pooled for sequencing, and variation in per-sample TCR yields was attributed mainly to small differences in library volumes within the pool. The study tracked peripheral blood TCR repertoire changes in vivo during primary and secondary sensitization to the hapten diphenylcyclopropenone (DPC) in alopecia patients. Blood samples were taken from patients before sensitization (week 0) and then at 2, 6 and about 24 weeks after DPC sensitization. Nearly 30 alopecia patients gave blood for TCR sequencing at one to four time points (pre-sensitization, 2, 6 and 24 weeks).

CDR1 and CDR2 were assigned from the germline V gene as SGHVS and FQNEAQ. The CDR3 has 20 amino acids, counting the end cysteine and phenylalanine. Solely the CDR3 DNA is kept, with 60 bases framed from the first base. Trimming at the junction amounts to 3 bases on V and 4 bases on J, and the germline ends lie 29 bases apart. As regards this clonotype: The clone's antigen remains unknown. Per-base quality was not reported, and no clone a single base away is much larger than it.

The sample's time point label, decoded: patch test 2, 6 weeks after DPC sensitization. The treatment or condition label, as the study defines it: therapeutic diphenylcyclopropenone sensitization with weekly scalp DPC. At every patch-test visit, the blood draw took place before the patch test was put on. Eligible patients were aged 18 to 70, diagnosed with alopecia, deemed suitable for DPC therapy, and excluded if pregnant. Unfractionated whole blood was collected in Tempus Blood RNA tubes, and total RNA was extracted from that blood. Findings and caveats that apply to the study as a whole: After repeated subsampling, the strength of the expansion versus patch-test correlation and the threshold at which it became significant changed. No change with DPC sensitization was found in the number of TCRs above 1 in 1000 frequency, and no evidence of global repertoire structure alterations was found. Expanded TCRs formed significantly more large CDR3 similarity clusters than pre-sensitization or healthy control sets, consistent with antigen-driven responses. Because all patients had alopecia, a presumed autoimmune disease, the immune response of the patients might differ from that of healthy individuals. Patch test score correlated positively with the number of PT1 expanded TCRs, reaching significance at thresholds 8, 16 and 32 but not at 4.

The method was RACE. The run used a NextSeq 500. During library preparation, unique molecular identifiers were attached to individual cDNA molecules so that TCRs could be counted in a quantitative, reproducible way. Both TCR alpha and TCR beta chains were sequenced from each blood RNA sample. In the authors' own workflow: A median of around 96,000 TCRs per sample was observed, with a range of 23,224 to 690,600. The Decombinator software suite was used to annotate the V, J and CDR3 of the TCR reads. For PS versus PT1 abundance plots, all samples were subsampled to the same number of TCRs (28,000). TCRs were defined as expanded if absent before sensitization and observed at least eight times at the 2-week time point. The public reads were quality trimmed at Q25 with fastp and then assembled into clones with MiXCR by TCRdb, keeping productive beta chains. Each CDR3 protein appears once, grouped with its most common genes and DNA. The V and J calls were determined by TCRdb, not by the authors. The table for this sample lists 350,000 to 400,000 distinct CDR3 sequences; more than 5% of them were counted only once. The top ten clones comprise around 5.8% of the sample.

The sample here was whole blood, taken in connection with sensitization to the hapten diphenylcyclopropenone (DPC). The sequence was obtained from a woman aged 18 to 35 with alopecia areata. Some clones in this sample may be carry-over from other donors' samples. In this chain, TRBV7-8 is recombined with TRBJ2-3; TRBD1 is a weak D gene call, 6 bases matching. The CDR3 here reads CASSFPQVPGADWSPDTQYF. The sequence in DNA is TGTGCCAGCAGCTTCCCCCAGGTTCCAGGGGCTGACTGGAGCCCAGATACGCAGTATTTT.